These T cell receptor beta chains were read from a single sample in a study of blood T cell repertoires in COVID-19. Here immunoSEQ multiplex PCR was the method, and the copy in TCRdb shows in-frame clones only, minus some. The sample lists some 19,000 clones; about 88% were seen once. Sequenced input: peripheral blood. Receptors were obtained from a man between 60 and 70 years old with active COVID-19. Both conserved end residues are part of each CDR3. D genes are given only for firm matches. Clone size, where shown, is once, few, many, or a class for clones that have expanded.

- TRBJ2-7 TRBV20-1 - TGCAGTGCTAGTGGGCAATACGAGCAGTACTTC CSASGQYEQYF
once TRBJ2-7 TRBV7-2 TRBD1 TGTGCCAGCAGCACCCGGGACAGGGACATCTACGAGCAGTACTTC CASSTRDRDIYEQYF
- TRBJ2-2 TRBV3-1/TRBV3-2 TRBD2 TGTGCCAGCAGCCAAGTCTGGGGGGGCACCGGGGAGCTGTTTTTT CASSQVWGGTGELFF
- TRBJ2-7 TRBV5-4 - TGTGCCAGCAGCCCGGCCGGGGGAAACGAGCAGTACTTC CASSPAGGNEQYF
- TRBJ2-7 TRBV11-2 TRBD2 TGTGCCAGCAGCCCACTTCTGCGGGGGGGCATCGAGCAGTACTTC CASSPLLRGGIEQYF
- TRBJ2-1 TRBV12-3/TRBV12-4 - TGTGCCAGCACTCGCTACAATGAGCAGTTCTTC CASTRYNEQFF
- TRBJ1-4 TRBV7-2 TRBD1 TGTGCCAGCAGCTGGACAGGGGGTCTGGGTGAAAAACTGTTTTTT CASSWTGGLGEKLFF
- TRBJ2-7 TRBV5-5 - TGTGCCAGCAGCCGGGACATAGGCCAAGGGGCCTACGAGCAGTACTTC CASSRDIGQGAYEQYF
- TRBJ1-5 TRBV11-2 - TGTGCCAGCAGCCCGCAGGGATACAATCAGCCCCAGCATTTT CASSPQGYNQPQHF
- TRBJ2-3 TRBV4-3 - TGCGCCAGCAGCCAAGAGTTCCAGGGCTACACAGATACGCAGTATTTT CASSQEFQGYTDTQYF
- TRBJ1-1 TRBV5-6 - TGTGCCAGCAGCTTGGTACCGGACTCTGAAGCTTTCTTT CASSLVPDSEAFF
- TRBJ1-1 TRBV27 TRBD1 TGTGCCAGCGCACCGGGACAGCCGAACACTGAAGCTTTCTTT CASAPGQPNTEAFF
- TRBJ2-3 TRBV7-9 TRBD2 TGTGCCAGCAGCTTAGCGGCTAGCGGGACCACAGATACGCAGTATTTT CASSLAASGTTDTQYF
- TRBJ1-1 TRBV19 TRBD1 TGTGCCAGTAATGGGGCAGGGGGGAACACTGAAGCTTTCTTT CASNGAGGNTEAFF
- TRBJ2-5 TRBV6-2/TRBV6-3 TRBD2 TGTGCCAGCAGTTACGGGGGGGTACAAGAGACCCAGTACTTC CASSYGGVQETQYF
- TRBJ2-3 TRBV6-5 TRBD1 TGTGCCAGCATGCAGGGGGGCACAGATACGCAGTATTTT CASMQGGTDTQYF
- TRBJ2-5 TRBV21-1 - TGTGCCACGGACAGGGGGCAAGAGACCCAGTACTTC CATDRGQETQYF
once TRBJ2-1 TRBV5-4 TRBD2 TGTGCCAGCAGCTTGGGGCCGGGGTCGGGGGGTAGCGGTTACAATGAGCAGTTCTTC CASSLGPGSGGSGYNEQFF
- TRBJ2-2 TRBV7-9 TRBD1 TGTGCCAGCAGCGTCCAGGGGCAGGGGGCGCGTTGGACCGGGGAGCTGTTTTTT CASSVQGQGARWTGELFF
- TRBJ2-6 TRBV28 - TGTGCCAGCAGTTACAGGAGCTCTGGGGCCAACGTCCTGACTTTC CASSYRSSGANVLTF
- TRBJ2-5 TRBV5-5 TRBD2 TGTGCCAGCAGCTATAGCGGGAGTGGGATAGAGACCCAGTACTTC CASSYSGSGIETQYF
- TRBJ1-1 TRBV7-3 - TGTGCCAGCAGCTTAAACCCAGCAGGCACTGAAGCTTTCTTT CASSLNPAGTEAFF
- TRBJ1-2 TRBV9 - TGTGCCAGCAGCTCGGACTGGAATGGCTACACCTTC CASSSDWNGYTF
- TRBJ2-5 TRBV4-2 - TGTGCCAGCAGCCAAGAACGAGGGGGTGCGGAGACCCAGTACTTC CASSQERGGAETQYF
- TRBJ2-7 TRBV6-2/TRBV6-3 TRBD1 TGTGCCAGCAGTTATGCAGGGGGCTATGACGAGCAGTACTTC CASSYAGGYDEQYF
- TRBJ2-5 TRBV7-9 - TGTGCCAGCAGCTTACCAACCGGCGGGGAGACCCAGTACTTC CASSLPTGGETQYF
- TRBJ2-1 TRBV28 TRBD2 TGTGCCACTCATCGCGGGGGGTTCTCCTACAATGAGCAGTTCTTC CATHRGGFSYNEQFF